One sample yielded the 14 T cell receptor beta chains listed below, sequenced in a study of identical twins listed by TCRdb under 2016. Library method: 5' RACE. Sequencing instrument: Illumina HiSeq 2000. TCRdb applied fastp at Q25 and MiXCR to the public reads, then kept only in-frame beta chains. Entries are consolidated by CDR3 protein sequence, retaining the most common genes and DNA. In all, the sample holds nearly 650,000 distinct CDR3 sequences, and under 8.5% of those were seen once. The leading ten clones occupy roughly 1.6% of the sample. This sample also belongs to another study, concerning yellow fever vaccine responses in identical twins.

The material sequenced was PBMCs. The origin of the receptors is a young woman in good health.

This clonotype was seen at least ten times. The chain is built from TRBV12-3 or TRBV12-4 and TRBJ1-2; D gene ambiguous. The CDR3 contains 14 residues. V dropped 6 bases and J dropped 4 bases, with 15 bases sitting between them. This CDR3 reads CASRFRGDGYGYTF. CDR3 sequence (DNA): TGTGCCAGCAGATTTCGGGGAGATGGCTATGGCTACACCTTC.

The rearrangement links TRBV29-1 to TRBJ2-7; D tentatively fits TRBD1 or TRBD2 (5 bases each). V dropped 1 base and J dropped 2 bases, with 18 bases sitting between them. This CDR3 contains 16 residues. CDR1 SQVTM and CDR2 ANQGSEA come from the germline V gene. For the CDR3, the DNA is TGCAGCGTTGAAGCCCCCCTTAGGGACGGACCCTACGAGCAGTACTTC. This gives the protein CSVEAPLRDGPYEQYF.

This clonotype was counted between two and nine times. The V and J genes are TRBV9 and TRBJ2-5; 8 nucleotides align to TRBD2. The germline CDR1 and CDR2 sequences are SGDLS and YYNGEE. With V trimmed by 0 bases and J by 5 bases, 0 bases remained unmatched. The CDR3 is 13 amino acids. CDR3: CASSVGLAETQYF. The CDR3, as DNA: TGTGCCAGCAGCGTAGGACTAGCGGAGACCCAGTACTTC.

This clonotype occurred many times. V gene TRBV7-2 combines with J gene TRBJ2-1; the D gene is possibly TRBD2 (5 bases). The ends were cut back, 5 bases at V and 7 bases at J, with 12 bases in the middle. Per the germline V gene, CDR1 is SGHTA and CDR2 is FQGNSA. The CDR3 loop spans 13 amino acids. The CDR3 bases are TGTGCCAGCAGCCGGGTATCGGGGAATGAGCAGTTCTTC. Protein product: CASSRVSGNEQFF.

This clonotype was seen many times. The V gene is TRBV20-1, the J gene TRBJ2-5; a weak D match, TRBD2 (5 bases). Germline loops: CDR1 DFQATT, CDR2 SNEGSKA (reference sequence). The CDR3 contains 12 residues. Deletions cut 7 bases from V and 2 bases from J, with 11 bases between. Here the CDR3 reads CSVPTRQETQYF. The CDR3 DNA is TGCAGTGTTCCAACTAGACAAGAGACCCAGTACTTC.

This clonotype was detected many times. The chain joins TRBV5-1 to TRBJ2-1; TRBD2 might be the D (5 bases). V gave up 4 bases and J gave up 5 bases, with 16 bases separating them. The CDR3 has 15 amino acids. Germline lookup yields CDR1 SGHRS and CDR2 YFSETQ. The CDR3 reads CASSPKTGKNNEQFF. DNA of the CDR3: TGCGCCAGCAGCCCAAAAACCGGGAAAAACAATGAGCAGTTCTTC.

This chain uses TRBV20-1 with TRBJ2-1; the D gene is possibly TRBD2 (7 bases). CDR3 length: 15 amino acids. Per the germline V gene, CDR1 is DFQATT and CDR2 is SNEGSKA (reference sequence). Trimming took off 6 bases at V and 5 bases at J, with 20 bases between the two ends. The CDR3 DNA follows: TGCAGTGCCCACCTGAGGCGGGGGCCAAACAATGAGCAGTTCTTC. Amino acids: CSAHLRRGPNNEQFF.

This clonotype was recorded many times. The genes are TRBV12-3 or TRBV12-4 and TRBJ2-1; 10 positions agree with TRBD1. The CDR3 has 15 amino acids. Losses at the gene ends were 6 bases for V and 5 bases for J; bases not matched to a gene: 7. CDR3 sequence (DNA): TGTGCCAGCAGCCGGGACAGGGGTTTCGACAATGAGCAGTTCTTC. Protein: CASSRDRGFDNEQFF.

The chain links TRBV5-1 to TRBJ2-7; 8 bases agree with TRBD1. Losses at the gene ends were 0 bases for V and 5 bases for J; bases not matched to a gene: 7. Looked up from germline, CDR1 is SGHRS and CDR2 is YFSETQ. The CDR3 covers 15 residues. The DNA for the CDR3 is TGCGCCAGCAGCTTGGGGCAGGGGGCGTTCCACGAGCAGTACGTC. The encoded protein is CASSLGQGAFHEQYV.

The V call is TRBV12-3 or TRBV12-4, the J call TRBJ2-5; the D is unclear. The ends were cut back, 3 bases at V and 5 bases at J, with 7 bases in the middle. The CDR3 loop spans 12 amino acids. The CDR3 DNA sequence: TGTGCCAGCAGTTTTAACTGGGAGACCCAGTACTTC. Translation: CASSFNWETQYF.

DNA for the CDR3: TGCGCCAGCAGTGAAAGGCTAGCGTTCAAAGATACGCAGTATTTT. Protein product: CASSERLAFKDTQYF. The chain couples TRBV10-2 to TRBJ2-3, with D tentatively TRBD2 (6 bases). From germline, CDR1 is WSHSY and CDR2 SAAADI. V was clipped by 3 bases and J by 5 bases, with 15 bases between them. This CDR3 is built from 15 residues.

The sample holds a few counts of this clonotype. J is TRBJ1-4 and V is TRBV20-1; maybe TRBD1 (6 bases). Germline loops: CDR1 DFQATT, CDR2 SNEGSKA (reference sequence). The ends were cut back, 2 bases at V and 4 bases at J, with 11 bases in the middle. The CDR3 runs 14 residues. The CDR3 region is CSARPAGVNEKLFF. The CDR3, as DNA: TGCAGTGCTAGACCAGCAGGGGTTAATGAAAAACTGTTTTTT.

This chain links TRBV4-1 with TRBJ2-4; D may be TRBD1 or TRBD2 (5 bases each). Per germline, CDR1 MGHRA and CDR2 YSYEKL. V was cut by 1 base and J by 0 bases, with 13 bases left in between. The CDR3 length is 17 residues. CDR3 loop: CASSQVGERVAKNIQYF. CDR3 DNA: TGCGCCAGCAGCCAAGTGGGGGAAAGAGTAGCCAAAAACATTCAGTACTTC.

This clonotype was seen a few times. The chain recombines TRBV6-5 with TRBJ2-3, with a weak D call TRBD2 (7 bases). Germline V gene lookup returns CDR1 MNHEY and CDR2 SVGAGI. The CDR3 contains 15 residues. Trimming left V 2 bases short and J 2 bases short, with 11 bases between. This CDR3 is CASSYRGAATDTQYF. CDR3 coding DNA: TGTGCCAGCAGTTACCGGGGGGCCGCCACAGATACGCAGTATTTT.